These T cell receptor beta chains were read from a single sample in a study of blood T cell repertoires in COVID-19. Profiling relied on immunoSEQ multiplex PCR, and the TCRdb table lists in-frame clones only, not all of them. The data hold approximately 250,000 clones, with approximately 90% observed a single time. Sequenced input: PBMCs or T cells enriched from blood (not recorded which). These receptors all stem from a woman in her twenties or thirties who had recovered from COVID-19. CDR3s include the opening cysteine and the closing phenylalanine or tryptophan. The D gene is left open where the match is weak. Size tells how often a clone was seen (once, few, many) or the class of an expanded clone, and some rows leave it out.

>TRBJ2-7|NA|TRBD2|TRBV7-2
CASSLSSGSMNEQYF
TGTGCCAGCAGCTTATCTAGCGGGAGTATGAACGAGCAGTACTTC
>TRBJ1-5|NA|TRBD1|TRBV5-5
CASSPGQGKSAPQHF
TGTGCCAGCAGCCCGGGACAGGGAAAATCAGCACCCCAGCATTTT
>TRBJ2-5|NA|NA|TRBV18
CASSPTRGIETQYF
TGTGCCAGCTCACCAACCCGAGGGATAGAGACCCAGTACTTC
>TRBJ2-2|NA|TRBD2|TRBV29-1
CSVTLSGTNTGELFF
TGCAGCGTTACCTTGAGCGGGACGAACACCGGGGAGCTGTTTTTT
>TRBJ2-2|NA|NA|TRBV9
CASSPIPSGSGELFF
TGTGCCAGCAGCCCCATCCCGTCGGGTTCCGGGGAGCTGTTTTTT
>TRBJ1-4|NA|NA|TRBV10-2
CASRESGGRGEKLFF
TGCGCCAGCAGGGAATCAGGCGGGCGGGGTGAAAAACTGTTTTTT
>TRBJ2-7|NA|NA|TRBV7-2
CASSSGLGSYEQYF
TGTGCCAGCAGCTCGGGACTCGGCTCCTACGAGCAGTACTTC
>TRBJ2-1|NA|NA|TRBV7-9
CASSARDSYNEQFF
TGTGCCAGCAGCGCCCGGGACTCCTACAATGAGCAGTTCTTC
>TRBJ2-1|NA|NA|TRBV7-2
CASSNTVGQRSFF
TGTGCCAGCAGCAACACCGTTGGGCAAAGGTCGTTCTTC
>TRBJ2-7|NA|NA|TRBV5-6
CASSSPPGAPYEQYF
TGTGCCAGCAGCTCCCCCCCAGGGGCCCCCTACGAGCAGTACTTC
>TRBJ2-1|NA|TRBD2|TRBV10-3
CAITPTLAGGNEQFF
TGTGCCATCACTCCGACGCTAGCGGGAGGCAATGAGCAGTTCTTC
>TRBJ2-1|NA|NA|TRBV7-6
CASRPIPGGIYNEQFF
TGTGCCAGCAGACCGATACCGGGCGGGATCTACAATGAGCAGTTCTTC
>TRBJ1-5|NA|NA|TRBV28
CASSLGYPSGQPQHF
TGTGCCAGCAGTTTAGGCTATCCTAGTGGTCAGCCCCAGCATTTT
>TRBJ1-3|once|NA|TRBV5-6
CASSSGQGFSGNTIYF
TGTGCCAGCAGCTCCGGTCAGGGTTTCTCTGGAAACACCATATATTTT
>TRBJ2-7|NA|NA|TRBV7-9
CASSLGFRDTTYEQYF
TGTGCCAGCAGCTTAGGATTTAGGGACACAACCTACGAGCAGTACTTC
>TRBJ1-2|NA|NA|TRBV4-3
CASSQDLGTGYGYTF
TGCGCCAGCAGCCAAGATTTAGGGACTGGCTATGGCTACACCTTC
>TRBJ1-2|NA|TRBD1|TRBV30
CAWSVIGTAYGYTF
TGTGCCTGGAGTGTAATTGGGACAGCCTATGGCTACACCTTC
>TRBJ2-3|NA|TRBD2|TRBV20-1
CSASWAGVSNTQYF
TGCAGTGCTAGTTGGGCGGGAGTTTCAAATACGCAGTATTTT
>TRBJ1-6|NA|TRBD1|TRBV6-1
CASSKDRGWRNSPLHF
TGTGCCAGCAGTAAAGACAGGGGCTGGCGGAATTCACCCCTCCACTTT
>TRBJ1-1|NA|NA|TRBV7-9
CASSLVVGGLNTEAFF
TGTGCCAGCAGCTTAGTGGTGGGAGGATTGAACACTGAAGCTTTCTTT